What follows is one T cell receptor beta chain and its context. Its antigen is unidentified. The same CDR3 arises from other DNA sequences in this sample as well. Germline assignment: CDR1 MGHRA and CDR2 YSYEKL. This CDR3 is built from 15 residues. The trim removed 3 bases at V and 6 bases at J, leaving 2 bases unmatched. This entry comes from a study of cytomegalovirus exposure and HLA in healthy donors. Use of 60 Vbeta and 13 Jbeta primers characterized the PCR. The table came from immunoSEQ multiplex PCR; TCRdb's copy has only in-frame clones and leaves some out. The sample yields about 160,000 clones, about 80% seen once. Findings and limits, study-wide: The study labeled 150 or so TCR beta chains cytomegalovirus-associated. In a later analysis, a genetic analysis reported fewer productive-TCR N-insertions in an Asian-associated ancestry cluster than the cohort average. The analysis excluded some indistinguishable V segments, including TRBV6-2 and TRBV6-3.

The sequencing input was PBMCs. This chain joins TRBV4-1 and TRBJ2-3; 14 nucleotides align to TRBD2. This clonotype was obtained from a man between 18 and 29 years old in good health and CMV-seropositive. As DNA, the CDR3 is TGCGCCAGCAGCCATCGGACTAGCGGGAGGGATACGCAGTATTTT. Its translation is CASSHRTSGRDTQYF.